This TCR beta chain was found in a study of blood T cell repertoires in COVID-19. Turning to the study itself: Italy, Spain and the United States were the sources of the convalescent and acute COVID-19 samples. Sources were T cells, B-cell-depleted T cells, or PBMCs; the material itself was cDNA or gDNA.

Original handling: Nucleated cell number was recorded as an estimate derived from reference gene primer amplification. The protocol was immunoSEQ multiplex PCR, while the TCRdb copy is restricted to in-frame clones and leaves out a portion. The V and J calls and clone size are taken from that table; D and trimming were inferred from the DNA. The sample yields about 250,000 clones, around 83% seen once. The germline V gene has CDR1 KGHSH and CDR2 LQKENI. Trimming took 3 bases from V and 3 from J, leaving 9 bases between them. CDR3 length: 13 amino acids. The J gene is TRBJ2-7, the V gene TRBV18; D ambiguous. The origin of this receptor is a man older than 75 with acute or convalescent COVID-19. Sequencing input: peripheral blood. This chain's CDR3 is CASSPLRDYEQYF. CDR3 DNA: TGTGCCAGCTCACCCCTACGAGACTACGAGCAGTACTTC.